One sample yielded the 18 T cell receptor beta chains listed below, sequenced in a study of shared clonotypes between healthy human individuals. Sequenced by immunoSEQ multiplex PCR; TCRdb stores in-frame clones only, minus some. This sample yields 530,000 or so clones, of which 75% to 80% are seen a single time; roughly an eighth belongs to the top ten. What was sequenced was PBMCs. The source is a woman aged 40 to 49 in good health. Some clones in this sample may be carry-over from other donors' samples.

This clone has only one observation. The chain joins TRBV7-9 to TRBJ1-4; 8 bases match TRBD1. Germline V gene lookup returns CDR1 SEHNR and CDR2 FQNEAQ (reference sequence). The trim removed 1 base at V and 8 bases at J, leaving 6 bases unmatched. This CDR3 spans 15 amino acids. The CDR3: CASSLGPGGEEKLFF. DNA of the CDR3: TGTGCCAGCAGCTTAGGTCCAGGGGGCGAGGAAAAACTGTTTTTT.

The chain combines TRBV18 with TRBJ2-2, with TRBD2 identical over 9 bases. The ends lost 2 bases at V and 5 bases at J; junction bases unmatched: 6. The CDR3 totals 16 residues. From germline, CDR1 is KGHSH and CDR2 LQKENI. The CDR3 sequence: CASSPSAGGGTGELFF. The CDR3 DNA reads TGTGCCAGCTCACCATCAGCGGGAGGTGGGACCGGGGAGCTGTTTTTT.

The genes are TRBV2 and TRBJ2-5; 9 nucleotides match TRBD1. The CDR3 contains 11 residues. The V gene's germline CDR1 is SNHLY and CDR2 FYNNEI. The junction had 3 bases not matched to a gene; V was cut back by 3 bases and J by 13 bases. CDR3 sequence: CASSESGQGYF. Written as DNA, the CDR3 is TGTGCCAGCAGTGAGTCGGGACAGGGGTACTTC.

The chain uses TRBV21-1 and TRBJ2-7; the table's D call, TRBD2, has no DNA check behind it. TRBV21-1 is a recognized pseudogene. The CDR3 spans 15 residues. The CDR3, as DNA: TGTGCCAGCAGCAAAGGAGGAGCGGGGACCTACGAGCAGTACTTC. It translates to CASSKGGAGTYEQYF.

Comment on this clone: Its ends do not fully match the called genes, so a read error is possible. This chain connects TRBV10-3 to TRBJ2-2; D may be TRBD1 or TRBD2 (5 bases each). Germline V lookup: CDR1 ENHRY, CDR2 SYGVKD. This CDR3 has 17 residues. For the CDR3, the DNA is TGTGCCATCAGCGAGTCGGGCTGGGGGACGGACACCGGGGAGCTGTTTTTT. Translated, it gives CAISESGWGTDTGELFF.

The V gene is TRBV19, the J gene TRBJ2-5; 10 nucleotides line up with TRBD2. Germline loops: CDR1 LNHDA, CDR2 SQIVND (reference sequence). With 5 bases clipped from V and 2 bases from J, the junction kept 5 bases outside the gene matches. The CDR3 sequence is 15 residues long. The CDR3 sequence: CASSVGTSAQETQYF. The CDR3 DNA reads TGTGCCAGTAGTGTCGGGACTAGCGCTCAAGAGACCCAGTACTTC.

This clone has just one count. The V and J genes are TRBV7-2 and TRBJ1-1; D unresolved. Germline V lookup: CDR1 SGHTA, CDR2 FQGNSA. The CDR3 is made up of 15 amino acids. Trimming shortened V by 1 base and J by 4 bases, and 13 bases separated the two germline ends. CDR3 DNA sequence: TGTGCCAGCAGCTTAGGGCCGGCACCCGGCACTGAAGCTTTCTTT. Translation: CASSLGPAPGTEAFF.

The chain is built from TRBV5-1 and TRBJ2-5; 13 bases map to TRBD2. Germline CDR1 and CDR2: SGHRS and YFSETQ. CDR3 length: 18 amino acids. J was trimmed by 1 base and V by 4 bases; bases with no gene match: 10. The CDR3 loop is CASSRGLAGADRQETQYF. CDR3 DNA: TGCGCCAGCAGCCGCGGACTAGCGGGAGCGGATCGCCAAGAGACCCAGTACTTC.

V and J are TRBV27 and TRBJ1-5; D gene uncertain. Germline V gene sequence: CDR1 MNHEY, CDR2 SMNVEV (reference sequence). The CDR3 has 15 residues. Trimming pared 0 bases from V and 4 bases from J, leaving 10 bases between. Written as DNA, the CDR3 is TGTGCCAGCAGTTTATCAGGGATAGGGAATCAGCCCCAGCATTTT. This translates into CASSLSGIGNQPQHF.

In the case of this clone: Other nucleotide sequences from this sample produce the same CDR3. V gene TRBV7-9 combines with J gene TRBJ2-1, with a weak D call TRBD2 (6 bases). The CDR3 is 12 residues long. V shed 3 bases and J shed 8 bases, with 8 bases lying between them. Germline loops: CDR1 SEHNR, CDR2 FQNEAQ (reference sequence). CDR3 nucleotide sequence: TGTGCCAGCAGCTTTACGGGGGATGAGCAGTTCTTC. Residues: CASSFTGDEQFF.

The V call is TRBV18, the J call TRBJ2-1, with 9 bases lining up with TRBD1. J lost 5 bases, V lost 3 bases, and 2 bases had no gene match. The CDR3 consists of 14 residues. Germline V gene data show CDR1 as KGHSH and CDR2 as LQKENI. The CDR3 DNA reads TGTGCCAGCTCACCGGGGACAGGGAACAATGAGCAGTTCTTC. Protein sequence: CASSPGTGNNEQFF.

To note about this clone: Other DNA sequences within the sample encode an identical CDR3. The J gene is TRBJ1-1, the V gene TRBV28; D unresolved. The CDR3 is 11 residues long. V lost 5 bases, J lost 4 bases, and 5 bases lay in between. CDR1 and CDR2 (germline): MDHEN, SYDVKM. In DNA, the CDR3 is TGTGCCAGCAGTAGGACCACTGAAGCTTTCTTT. Amino acids: CASSRTTEAFF.

The sample holds a few counts of this clone. The chain has TRBV6-5 and TRBJ1-4; TRBD1 is a possible D gene (5 bases). V lost 6 bases and J lost 8, with 16 bases in between. The CDR3 is 14 amino acids. CDR1 MNHEY and CDR2 SVGAGI come from the germline V gene. The CDR3 DNA follows: TGTGCCAGCAGAACCTCAGGGCGTAAGGAAAAACTGTTTTTT. Encoded protein: CASRTSGRKEKLFF.

The chain joins TRBV4-2 to TRBJ1-2, with D perhaps matching TRBD1 (6 bases). V lost 4 bases and J 5 bases, leaving 23 bases between the germline ends. The germline V gene has CDR1 LGHNA and CDR2 YNFKEQ. The CDR3 is made up of 17 amino acids. CDR3 in amino acids: CASSPSSGGGHFYGYTF. The CDR3 bases are TGTGCCAGCAGCCCCTCCTCGGGAGGGGGTCACTTTTATGGCTACACCTTC.

The rearrangement joins TRBV18 to TRBJ1-3; D not certain. The germline gives CDR1 KGHSH, CDR2 LQKENI. V was clipped by 6 bases and J by 0 bases, with 9 bases between them. The CDR3 extends over 14 amino acids. CDR3: CASSSDISGNTIYF. For the CDR3, the DNA is TGTGCCAGCTCTTCCGACATCTCTGGAAACACCATATATTTT.

Worth noting for this clone: The sample contains more than one DNA sequence encoding this CDR3. The V gene is TRBV19, the J gene TRBJ2-7; perhaps TRBD2 as D (6 bases). CDR1 LNHDA and CDR2 SQIVND come from the germline V gene (reference sequence). V was clipped by 4 bases and J by 3 bases, with 13 bases between them. The CDR3 loop spans 14 amino acids. The CDR3 DNA sequence: TGTGCCAGTAGTACCCCGGGACTTCGCTACGAGCAGTACTTC. This codes for CASSTPGLRYEQYF. The full variable domain, completed using reference TRBV19 and TRBJ2-7, is DGGITQSPKYLFRKEGQNVTLSCEQNLNHDAMYWYRQDPGQGLRLIYYSQIVNDFQKGDIAEGYSVSREKKESFPLTVTSAQKNPTAFYLCASSTPGLRYEQYFGPGTRLTVT.

DNA for the CDR3: TGTGCCAGCTCCCGTGGGGCTAGTAGTCAGCCCCAGCATTTT. Encoded protein: CASSRGASSQPQHF. This rearrangement joins TRBV18 to TRBJ1-5; D is perhaps TRBD1 (5 bases). CDR3 length: 14 residues. Looked up from germline, CDR1 is KGHSH and CDR2 is LQKENI. Trimming pared 6 bases from V and 6 bases from J, leaving 15 bases between.

This clone was counted a single time. With a far larger clone one base away, a read error is the likely cause. Other nucleotide sequences from this sample produce the same CDR3. The J gene is TRBJ2-2, the V gene TRBV30; TRBD2 is a possible D gene (6 bases). CDR3 size: 11 residues. Germline CDR1 and CDR2: GTSNPN and SVGIG (reference sequence). CDR3 nucleotide sequence: TGTGCCTGGAGTGTAGGCGGGGAGTTGTTTTTT. It encodes CAWSVGGELFF.